This is a list of T cell receptor beta chains from one sample in a study of T cells after yellow fever vaccination. TCRdb reprocessed the 5' RACE reads with MiXCR, giving one entry per CDR3 protein. Of about 320,000 distinct CDR3 sequences detected, about 10% appear once; the ten largest clones hold approximately 3%. Sequencing used CD4+ T cells sorted from PBMCs, obtained 45 days after the yellow fever booster vaccination. These receptors all come from a man aged 18 to 35 who received the YFV17D yellow fever vaccine. CDR3s include the opening cysteine and the closing phenylalanine or tryptophan. Fields, in order: clone size, V gene, D gene, CDR3 protein. The D gene is left open where the match is weak. The size of a clone is reported for some rows only, either as once, few or many, or as a class for expanded clones.

>few|TRBV2|-
CASSEGPGELFF
>few|TRBV6-6|TRBD2
CASSNLLAGQETQYF
>few|TRBV20-1|-
CSASWQDPYGYTF
>few|TRBV28|-
CASRRDPLTGTKNIQYF
>few|TRBV24-1|-
CATSEDRREQFF
>-|TRBV29-1|TRBD1
CSVDRDRVWKTQYF
>-|TRBV9|-
CASSVAGVNEQFF
>many|TRBV7-6|-
CASSLMETQYF
>few|TRBV2|-
CAGHQYRPGELFF
>few|TRBV10-3|-
CAISESRGAETQYF